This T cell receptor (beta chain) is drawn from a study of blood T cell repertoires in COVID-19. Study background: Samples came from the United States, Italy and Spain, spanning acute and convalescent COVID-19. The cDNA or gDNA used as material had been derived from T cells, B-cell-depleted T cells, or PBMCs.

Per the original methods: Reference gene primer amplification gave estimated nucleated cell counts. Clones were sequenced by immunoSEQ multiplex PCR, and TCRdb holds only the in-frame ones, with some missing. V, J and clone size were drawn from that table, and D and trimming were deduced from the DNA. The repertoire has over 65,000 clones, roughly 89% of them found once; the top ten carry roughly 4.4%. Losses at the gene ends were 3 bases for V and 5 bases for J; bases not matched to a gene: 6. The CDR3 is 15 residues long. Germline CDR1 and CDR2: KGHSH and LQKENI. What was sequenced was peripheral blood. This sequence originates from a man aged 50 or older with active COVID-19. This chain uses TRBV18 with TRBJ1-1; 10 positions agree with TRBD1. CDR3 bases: TGTGCCAGCTCACCCGGACAGGGGGTAGGGACTGAAGCTTTCTTT. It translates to CASSPGQGVGTEAFF.